The rows below give T cell receptor beta chains drawn from one sample of a study of tumor and adjacent non-tumor tissue in lung cancer. MiXCR was run by TCRdb on the multiplex PCR reads, yielding one entry per CDR3 protein. The data contain about 110,000 distinct CDR3 sequences, roughly 80% of them singletons. Sequencing was performed on lung tumor tissue. These receptors were obtained from a woman aged 55-70 years with non-small cell lung cancer. The CDR3 runs from the conserved cysteine through the conserved F or W. The order of the fields is J gene, V gene, clone size, D gene, CDR3 protein, CDR3 DNA. D genes are given only for firm matches. Clone size is shown for a subset of rows, as once, few, many or a class of expanded clone.

j_call: TRBJ1-5
v_call: TRBV4-1
clone_size: NA
d_call: TRBD1
cdr3_aa: CASRHGTGRTQPQHF
cdr3_nt: TGCGCCAGCAGGCATGGGACAGGAAGGACCCAGCCCCAGCATTTT

j_call: TRBJ2-1
v_call: TRBV11-1
clone_size: NA
d_call: TRBD1
cdr3_aa: CISSLLGTGSNEQFF
cdr3_nt: TGTATCAGCAGCTTATTGGGGACAGGTTCCAATGAGCAGTTCTTC

j_call: TRBJ2-1
v_call: TRBV10-3
clone_size: many
d_call: TRBD2
cdr3_aa: CAISGVGTSATSYNEQFF
cdr3_nt: TGTGCCATCAGTGGGGTGGGGACTAGCGCAACCTCCTACAATGAGCAGTTCTTC

j_call: TRBJ1-5
v_call: TRBV28
clone_size: NA
d_call: NA
cdr3_aa: CASILGSQPQHF
cdr3_nt: TGTGCCAGCATTCTAGGAAGTCAGCCCCAGCATTTC

j_call: TRBJ2-3
v_call: TRBV7-9
clone_size: NA
d_call: NA
cdr3_aa: CACSLVRATDTQYF
cdr3_nt: TGTGCCTGCAGCTTAGTCAGGGCAACAGATACGCAGTATTTT

j_call: TRBJ1-2
v_call: TRBV29-1
clone_size: once
d_call: NA
cdr3_aa: CSALIEPYGYTF
cdr3_nt: TGTAGCGCGTTGATAGAGCCTTATGGCTACACCTTC

j_call: TRBJ1-2
v_call: TRBV20-1
clone_size: NA
d_call: TRBD1
cdr3_aa: CSVRGQGGYGYIF
cdr3_nt: TGTAGTGTTAGAGGGCAGGGGGGCTATGGCTACATCTTC

j_call: TRBJ2-1
v_call: TRBV12-3/TRBV12-4
clone_size: many
d_call: TRBD2
cdr3_aa: CASSLGLAGNEQFF
cdr3_nt: TGTGCCAGCAGTTTAGGGCTAGCGGGGAATGAGCAGTTCTTC

j_call: TRBJ2-3
v_call: TRBV20-1
clone_size: NA
d_call: TRBD1
cdr3_aa: CSAQTGDGTDRQYF
cdr3_nt: TGCAGTGCGCAGACAGGGGACGGCACAGATAGGCAGTATTTT

j_call: TRBJ2-4
v_call: TRBV28
clone_size: NA
d_call: TRBD1
cdr3_aa: CASSQYGTGSNIQYF
cdr3_nt: TGTGCCAGCAGCCAATACGGGACAGGGTCCAACATTCAGTACTTC

j_call: TRBJ2-1
v_call: TRBV7-8
clone_size: NA
d_call: TRBD2
cdr3_aa: CTRSRSGGAAEQFF
cdr3_nt: TGTACCAGGAGCAGGAGCGGGGGGGCCGCCGAGCAGTTCTTC

j_call: TRBJ2-7
v_call: TRBV11-2
clone_size: NA
d_call: TRBD2
cdr3_aa: CASIYGTNGSYEQYF
cdr3_nt: TGCGCCAGCATCTACGGGACTAACGGGAGCTACGAGCAGTACTTC

j_call: TRBJ2-5
v_call: TRBV6-5
clone_size: NA
d_call: TRBD2
cdr3_aa: CASSYSGWGGDIQYF
cdr3_nt: TGTGCCAGCAGTTACTCAGGGTGGGGGGGAGATATCCAGTACTTC

j_call: TRBJ2-5
v_call: TRBV10-3
clone_size: NA
d_call: NA
cdr3_aa: CAISQGPGVETQYF
cdr3_nt: TGTGCCATCAGCCAGGGACCCGGGGTTGAGACCCAGTACTTC

j_call: TRBJ2-7
v_call: TRBV11-2
clone_size: NA
d_call: TRBD2
cdr3_aa: CASRYGTNGSHEQYF
cdr3_nt: TGTGCCAGCAGGTACGGGACTAACGGGAGCCACGAGCAGTACTTC

j_call: TRBJ2-6
v_call: TRBV4-3
clone_size: NA
d_call: NA
cdr3_aa: CASNPDSGGGAKVLTF
cdr3_nt: TGCGCCAGCAACCCAGACTCCGGGGGTGGGGCCAAGGTCCTGACTTTC

j_call: TRBJ1-4
v_call: TRBV6-2/TRBV6-3
clone_size: NA
d_call: NA
cdr3_aa: CASSGADATNEKPFF
cdr3_nt: TGTGCAAGCAGTGGAGCAGACGCAACTAATGAAAAACCGTTTTTT

j_call: TRBJ1-1
v_call: TRBV5-4
clone_size: NA
d_call: TRBD1
cdr3_aa: CASTHGQGISEAFF
cdr3_nt: TGTGCCTCAACCCATGGACAGGGAATCAGTGAAGCTTTCTTT

j_call: TRBJ1-3
v_call: TRBV7-8
clone_size: few
d_call: NA
cdr3_aa: CASSLDGYSGNTIYF
cdr3_nt: TGTGCCAGCAGTTTAGATGGGTACTCTGGAAACACTATATATTTT

j_call: TRBJ1-2
v_call: TRBV4-2
clone_size: NA
d_call: NA
cdr3_aa: CASSQISMGYGYTF
cdr3_nt: TGTGCCAGCAGCCAAATCTCCATGGGGTATGGCTATACCTTC

j_call: TRBJ1-5
v_call: TRBV4-3
clone_size: medium-sized
d_call: NA
cdr3_aa: CASSQDRGNQPQHF
cdr3_nt: TGCGCCAGCAGCCAAGATCGTGGCAATCAGCCCCAGCATTTT

j_call: TRBJ2-2
v_call: TRBV29-1
clone_size: NA
d_call: NA
cdr3_aa: CSITRTTNTRELFF
cdr3_nt: TGCAGCATTACAAGGACAACGAACACCAGGGAGCTGTTTTTT

j_call: TRBJ2-1
v_call: TRBV5-5
clone_size: NA
d_call: TRBD2
cdr3_aa: CVSSLFPADSGKNEQFF
cdr3_nt: TGTGTCAGCAGCTTATTCCCCGCGGATAGCGGGAAAAATGAGCAGTTCTTC

j_call: TRBJ1-1
v_call: TRBV4-1
clone_size: NA
d_call: NA
cdr3_aa: CASSQKTAMNTEALF
cdr3_nt: TGCGCCAGCAGCCAGAAAACAGCTATGAATACTGAAGCTCTCTTT

j_call: TRBJ2-5
v_call: TRBV5-1
clone_size: NA
d_call: NA
cdr3_aa: CASFLEGRETHYF
cdr3_nt: TGCGCCAGCTTCTTGGAAGGCCGGGAGACCCATTACTTC

j_call: TRBJ2-3
v_call: TRBV20-1
clone_size: many
d_call: NA
cdr3_aa: CSASSVGGPTDTQYF
cdr3_nt: TGCAGTGCTAGTTCGGTCGGGGGCCCCACAGATACGCAGTATTTT

j_call: TRBJ1-5
v_call: TRBV20-1
clone_size: NA
d_call: NA
cdr3_aa: CSTNQGLHQPQHF
cdr3_nt: TGCAGTACTAACCAGGGTCTACACCAGCCCCAGCATTTT

j_call: TRBJ2-1
v_call: TRBV6-1
clone_size: NA
d_call: NA
cdr3_aa: CASQTDRGLDYNEQFF
cdr3_nt: TGTGCCAGCCAAACCGACAGGGGACTAGATTACAATGAGCAGTTCTTC

j_call: TRBJ2-7
v_call: TRBV20-1
clone_size: once
d_call: TRBD2
cdr3_aa: CSARESGTCEQCF
cdr3_nt: TGCAGTGCTAGAGAAAGCGGGACTTGCGAACAGTGCTTC